Sequencing of this T cell receptor (beta chain) was carried out in a study of CD4+ T cells in melanoma. Libraries were prepared by immunoSEQ multiplex PCR; TCRdb keeps only in-frame clonotypes and omits some of them. Found here are fewer than 20,000 clones, approximately 83% of them singletons; the top ten hold 5.1%. Per germline, CDR1 LNHDA and CDR2 SQIVND (reference sequence). J gave up 6 bases and V 7 bases, and 7 bases lay outside the gene matches. The CDR3 runs to 14 residues. This clone turned up a few times. V usage is TRBV19 and J usage is TRBJ1-5; 9 bases are a match to TRBD1. Sequences were obtained from cells from a culture (not recorded whether cultured in vitro). This receptor was taken from a human donor with melanoma. This chain's CDR3 is CASNKQGATQPQHF. For the CDR3, the DNA is TGTGCCAGTAATAAACAGGGGGCAACTCAGCCCCAGCATTTT.